The next 19 T cell receptor beta chains were all read from a single sample in a study of cytomegalovirus exposure and HLA in healthy donors. The PCR was carried out with 60 Vbeta primers and 13 Jbeta primers. The protocol was immunoSEQ multiplex PCR, while the TCRdb copy is restricted to in-frame clones and leaves out a portion. The listing records 150,000 to 200,000 clones. Sequenced material: PBMCs. These receptors all stem from a woman aged 18 to 35 in good health and CMV-seropositive.

The rearrangement links TRBV5-6 to TRBJ1-4; 8 positions agree with TRBD1. This CDR3 contains 18 residues. Trimming at V came to 2 bases and at J to 0 bases, leaving 9 bases not matched to a gene. In germline, CDR1 is SGHDT, CDR2 YYEEEE. The CDR3 region is CASSFGTGISATNEKLFF. The CDR3 nucleotides are TGTGCCAGCAGCTTCGGGACAGGAATTTCTGCAACTAATGAAAAACTGTTTTTT.

As to this clone: The DNA is left out, because the CDR3 cannot be placed on it with certainty; the CDR3 is given as TCRdb lists it. The J gene is TRBJ1-2, the V gene TRBV19. The length of the CDR3 is 11 amino acids, counting both ends. Germline CDR1 LNHDA, CDR2 SQIVND (reference sequence). The CDR3 is CASTSGYGYTF.

This chain's CDR3 is CASNTGLAGLEQFF. The DNA for the CDR3 is TGCGCCAGCAATACAGGGCTAGCGGGACTTGAGCAGTTCTTC. The genes are TRBV5-1 and TRBJ2-1; 9 positions match TRBD2. Per germline, CDR1 SGHRS and CDR2 YFSETQ. V shed 6 bases, J shed 9 bases, and the junction held 10 bases outside the gene matches. The CDR3 loop spans 14 amino acids.

The chain is built from TRBV7-9 and TRBJ2-2, with D uncertain. The ends were cut back, 10 bases at V and 5 bases at J, with 11 bases in the middle. Germline CDR1 reads SEHNR; CDR2 reads FQNEAQ (reference sequence). The CDR3 covers 12 residues. The CDR3 reads CAISERTGELFF. CDR3 nucleotides: TGTGCCATCTCTGAACGGACCGGGGAGCTGTTTTTT.

The chain joins TRBV30 to TRBJ1-2, with D perhaps matching TRBD1 (6 bases). The CDR3 consists of 13 residues. The V gene's germline CDR1 is GTSNPN and CDR2 SVGIG (reference sequence). Trimming shortened V by 0 bases and J by 3 bases, and 8 bases separated the two germline ends. CDR3 nucleotide sequence: TGTGCCTGGAGTGTATCAGGGGACTATGGCTACACCTTC. Residues: CAWSVSGDYGYTF.

As regards this clone: Other DNA sequences in this specimen translate into the identical CDR3. J is TRBJ2-3 and V is TRBV18; D is ambiguous. Deletions cut 3 bases from V and 0 bases from J, with 4 bases between. Germline loops: CDR1 KGHSH, CDR2 LQKENI. The CDR3 is 13 amino acids. CDR3 in DNA: TGTGCCAGCTCACCCTCTAGCACAGATACGCAGTATTTT. The encoded protein is CASSPSSTDTQYF.

The V gene is TRBV2, the J gene TRBJ2-5; 13 bases align to TRBD2. Germline loops: CDR1 SNHLY, CDR2 FYNNEI. Losses at the gene ends were 5 bases for V and 5 bases for J; bases not matched to a gene: 8. The CDR3 has 16 residues. The CDR3 bases are TGTGCCAGCAGTTCTGGACTAGCGGGAGAGGGGGAGACCCAGTACTTC. Amino acid sequence: CASSSGLAGEGETQYF.

The J gene is TRBJ1-5, the V gene TRBV27; a weak D match, TRBD1 (5 bases). The CDR3 is made up of 12 amino acids. V was pared by 3 bases and J by 7 bases, with 7 bases between. Germline V CDR1 and CDR2: MNHEY, SMNVEV (reference sequence). CDR3 loop: CASSLQGQPQHF. In DNA form, the CDR3 reads TGTGCCAGCAGTTTGCAGGGCCAGCCCCAGCATTTT.

The CDR3 loop is CASSLGVASGDNEQFF. The CDR3 nucleotides are TGTGCCAGCAGTCTCGGTGTAGCTAGCGGGGACAATGAGCAGTTCTTC. The chain has TRBV6-6 and TRBJ2-1; the match to TRBD2 covers 9 bases. CDR3 length: 16 amino acids. Germline V gives CDR1 MNHNY, CDR2 SVGAGI (reference sequence). The J segment lost 5 bases and the V segment lost 5 bases, leaving 10 bases of the junction unmatched.

This CDR3 is CASSGGLSGNQPQHF. The CDR3 nucleotides are TGCGCCAGCAGCGGGGGACTCTCAGGCAATCAGCCCCAGCATTTT. V gene TRBV5-1 combines with J gene TRBJ1-5, with D tentatively TRBD1 (5 bases). The CDR3 runs to 15 residues. V lost 4 bases and J 2 bases, leaving 13 bases between the germline ends. Germline lookup yields CDR1 SGHRS and CDR2 YFSETQ. Filled out from reference TRBV5-1 and TRBJ1-5, the complete variable domain reads KAGVTQTPRYLIKTRGQQVTLSCSPISGHRSVSWYQQTPGQGLQFLFEYFSETQRNKGNFPGRFSGRQFSNSRSEMNVSTLELGDSALYLCASSGGLSGNQPQHFGDGTRLSIL.

This rearrangement joins TRBV6-1 to TRBJ1-2, with D possibly being TRBD1 (6 bases). CDR3 size: 14 residues. CDR1 and CDR2 (germline): MNHNS, SASEGT. Trimming shortened V by 8 bases and J by 8 bases, and 21 bases separated the two germline ends. CDR3: CASSFPQAGEGYTF. CDR3 DNA: TGTGCCAGCTCCTTCCCGCAAGCAGGGGAAGGCTACACCTTC.

CDR3 protein: CAWSVRSGNTIYF. In DNA, the CDR3 is TGTGCCTGGTCGGTCCGCTCTGGAAACACCATATATTTT. The rearrangement links TRBV30 to TRBJ1-3, with D uncertain. The CDR3 totals 13 residues. Deletions cut 5 bases from V and 0 bases from J, with 8 bases between. From germline, CDR1 is GTSNPN and CDR2 SVGIG (reference sequence). Full variable domain (missing parts from reference TRBV30 and TRBJ1-3): SQTIHQWPATLVQPVGSPLSLECTVEGTSNPNLYWYRQAAGRGLQLLFYSVGIGQISSEVPQNLSASRPQDRQFILSSKKLLLSDSGFYLCAWSVRSGNTIYFGEGSWLTVV.

The V gene is TRBV7-6, the J gene TRBJ2-3, with 8 bases identical to TRBD2. CDR1 and CDR2 from the germline V gene are SGHVS and FNYEAQ. This CDR3 comprises 15 residues. V shed 1 base and J 3 bases; nucleotides not matched to a gene: 3. The CDR3 region has the DNA TGTGCCAGCAGCTTAGAAGGCGGGAGGACAGATACGCAGTATTTT. Its translation is CASSLEGGRTDTQYF.

The chain uses TRBV2 and TRBJ2-7, with unresolved D. Trimming removed 2 bases at V and 5 bases at J, with 7 bases between. Germline assignment: CDR1 SNHLY and CDR2 FYNNEI. The CDR3 has 12 residues. CDR3 coding DNA: TGTGCCAGCAGTGAACCAGGTAACGAGCAGTACTTC. Encoded protein: CASSEPGNEQYF.

The gene calls are TRBV6-5 and TRBJ2-7; TRBD1 might be the D (6 bases). The length of the CDR3 is 14 residues. V was trimmed by 2 bases and J by 4 bases, leaving 12 bases between them. CDR1 and CDR2 (germline): MNHEY, SVGAGI. As DNA, the CDR3 is TGTGCCAGCAGTTACGGTACCAGGGGTTACGAGCAGTACTTC. Protein product: CASSYGTRGYEQYF.

This rearrangement joins TRBV7-2 to TRBJ1-2, with 8 bases fitting TRBD1. The ends lost 2 bases at V and 8 bases at J; junction bases unmatched: 10. This CDR3 has 15 residues. Germline lookup yields CDR1 SGHTA and CDR2 FQGNSA. The CDR3 bases are TGTGCCAGCAGCTTATATACGCAGGGGGCTAGGGGCTACACCTTC. This sequence encodes CASSLYTQGARGYTF.

CDR3 in DNA: TGCGCCAGCAGCTTGGCCCCGGGAGGGGAGACCCAGTACTTC. It yields the protein CASSLAPGGETQYF. The chain carries TRBV5-1 and TRBJ2-5; 8 nucleotides match TRBD2. Trimming at V came to 0 bases and at J to 5 bases, leaving 3 bases not matched to a gene. Germline V gene data show CDR1 as SGHRS and CDR2 as YFSETQ. The CDR3 contains 14 residues.

The chain combines TRBV27 with TRBJ2-2; perhaps TRBD2 as D (6 bases). V was clipped by 6 bases and J by 0 bases, with 8 bases between them. CDR3 length: 14 residues. Germline CDR1 reads MNHEY; CDR2 reads SMNVEV (reference sequence). Written as DNA, the CDR3 is TGTGCCAGCAGCAGACTAGCGAACACCGGGGAGCTGTTTTTT. It specifies CASSRLANTGELFF.

The rearrangement uses TRBV2 and TRBJ1-2; D possibly corresponds to TRBD1 (6 bases). Germline CDR1 SNHLY, CDR2 FYNNEI. This CDR3 spans 13 amino acids. Trimming took off 5 bases at V and 4 bases at J, with 11 bases between the two ends. Written as DNA, the CDR3 is TGTGCCAGCAGTTTGAAAGGGGGCTATGGCTACACCTTC. Translation: CASSLKGGYGYTF.